The present TCR beta chain was sequenced within a study of cytomegalovirus exposure and HLA in healthy donors. Study summary: HLA-typed donors were the source of about 81 million unique TCRs held in an early data release. General study findings and limits: Cytomegalovirus association was listed for approximately 150 TCR beta chains. In a later analysis, compared with equally common non-associated chains, HLA-associated beta chains were more expanded.

Healthy individuals who donated bone marrow served as the donors. Vbeta (60) and Jbeta (13) primers were used in the PCR. Here immunoSEQ multiplex PCR was the method, and the copy in TCRdb shows in-frame clones only, minus some. There are about 160,000 clones in the sample; 85% occur only once, and 2% to 2.5% lies in the top ten. Details on this clone: Its matching antigen is unknown.

Trimming at V came to 5 bases and at J to 6 bases, leaving 8 bases not matched to a gene. The CDR3 loop spans 14 amino acids. From germline, CDR1 is LNHDA and CDR2 SQIVND (reference sequence). This chain joins TRBV19 and TRBJ2-7, with TRBD2 identical over 9 bases. The TCR sequence derives from a young man in good health and CMV-seropositive. Sequencing used PBMCs. The CDR3 protein is CASSPAGGPSEQYF. The CDR3 nucleotides are TGTGCCAGTAGTCCCGCGGGGGGGCCCTCCGAGCAGTACTTC.